This TCR beta chain was captured in a study of OX40 agonist ivuxolimab in advanced cancers. This CDR3 has 15 amino acids. The germline V gene encodes CDR1 SGHTA and CDR2 FQGTGA. J was trimmed by 7 bases and V by 5 bases; bases with no gene match: 9. Generated by immunoSEQ multiplex PCR, the TCRdb table keeps only in-frame clones and is missing some. This table holds some 72,000 clones, roughly 92% found once. The TCR originated in an adult with an advanced solid tumor such as melanoma, head and neck, liver or kidney cancer. The V and J genes are TRBV7-3 and TRBJ2-1; TRBD1 agrees at 9 bases. The sequencing here drew on CD4+ or CD8+ T cells sorted from blood, taken in a trial of the OX40 agonist ivuxolimab. CDR3 in amino acids: CASSIAGTGLNEQFF. The CDR3 bases are TGTGCCAGCAGCATAGCCGGGACAGGGCTTAATGAGCAGTTCTTC. The full variable domain, completed using reference TRBV7-3 and TRBJ2-1, is GAGVSQTPSNKVTEKGKYVELRCDPISGHTALYWYRQSLGQGPEFLIYFQGTGAADDSGLPNDRFFAVRPEGSVSTLKIQRTERGDSAVYLCASSIAGTGLNEQFFGPGTRLTVL.